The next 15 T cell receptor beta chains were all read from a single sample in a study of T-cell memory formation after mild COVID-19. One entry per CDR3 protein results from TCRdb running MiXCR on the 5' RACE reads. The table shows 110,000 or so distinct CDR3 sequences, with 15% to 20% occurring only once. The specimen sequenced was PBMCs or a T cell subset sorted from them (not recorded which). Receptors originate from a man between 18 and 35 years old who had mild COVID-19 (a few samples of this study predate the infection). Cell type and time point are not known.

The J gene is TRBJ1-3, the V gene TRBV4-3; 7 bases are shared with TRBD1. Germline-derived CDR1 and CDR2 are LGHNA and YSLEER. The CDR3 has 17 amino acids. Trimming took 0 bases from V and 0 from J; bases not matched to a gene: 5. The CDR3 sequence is CASSQDPTGHSGNTIYF. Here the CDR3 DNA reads TGCGCCAGCAGCCAAGATCCGACAGGGCACTCTGGAAACACCATATATTTT.

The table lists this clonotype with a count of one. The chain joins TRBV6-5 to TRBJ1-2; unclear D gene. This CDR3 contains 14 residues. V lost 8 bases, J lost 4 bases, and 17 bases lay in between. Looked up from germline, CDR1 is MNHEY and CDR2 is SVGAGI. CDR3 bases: TGTGCCAGCGGTCCTAGGGCCAGTCCCTATGGCTACACCTTC. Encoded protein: CASGPRASPYGYTF.

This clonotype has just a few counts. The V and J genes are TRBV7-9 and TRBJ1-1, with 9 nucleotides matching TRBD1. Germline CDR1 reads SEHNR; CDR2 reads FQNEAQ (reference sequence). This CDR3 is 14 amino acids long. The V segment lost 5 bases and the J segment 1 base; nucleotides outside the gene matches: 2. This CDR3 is CASSAGQGNTEAFF. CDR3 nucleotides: TGTGCCAGCAGCGCGGGACAGGGGAACACTGAAGCTTTCTTT.

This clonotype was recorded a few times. The CDR3 region is CSAASPRGSYNSPLHF. The CDR3 DNA reads TGCAGTGCTGCATCCCCCCGGGGCTCCTATAATTCACCCCTCCACTTT. The chain carries TRBV20-1 and TRBJ1-6; no clear D gene. Trimming removed 5 bases at V and 0 bases at J, with 14 bases between. The germline CDR1 and CDR2 sequences are DFQATT and SNEGSKA (reference sequence). This CDR3 has 16 amino acids.

CDR3 DNA: TGTGCCAGCAGAATCCTAGCGGGGGGGACAGATACGCAGTATTTT. It specifies CASRILAGGTDTQYF. The chain links TRBV12-3 or TRBV12-4 to TRBJ2-3, with 12 nucleotides matching TRBD2. The CDR3 runs to 15 residues. J gave up 3 bases and V 6 bases, and 4 bases lay outside the gene matches.

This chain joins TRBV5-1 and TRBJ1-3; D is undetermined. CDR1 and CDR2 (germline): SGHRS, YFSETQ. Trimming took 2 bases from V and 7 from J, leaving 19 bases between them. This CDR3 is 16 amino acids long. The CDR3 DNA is TGCGCCAGCAGCTTCATTCCGGGGTCGAATGTTAACACCATATATTTT. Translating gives CASSFIPGSNVNTIYF. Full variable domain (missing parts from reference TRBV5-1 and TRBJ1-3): KAGVTQTPRYLIKTRGQQVTLSCSPISGHRSVSWYQQTPGQGLQFLFEYFSETQRNKGNFPGRFSGRQFSNSRSEMNVSTLELGDSALYLCASSFIPGSNVNTIYFGEGSWLTVV.

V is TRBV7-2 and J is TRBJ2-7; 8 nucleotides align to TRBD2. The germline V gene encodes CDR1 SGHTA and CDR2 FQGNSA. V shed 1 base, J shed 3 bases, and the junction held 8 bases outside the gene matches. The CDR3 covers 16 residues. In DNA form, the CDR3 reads TGTGCCAGCAGCTTAGTCCGGGGGGGCCAGGGCTACGAGCAGTACGTC. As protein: CASSLVRGGQGYEQYV.

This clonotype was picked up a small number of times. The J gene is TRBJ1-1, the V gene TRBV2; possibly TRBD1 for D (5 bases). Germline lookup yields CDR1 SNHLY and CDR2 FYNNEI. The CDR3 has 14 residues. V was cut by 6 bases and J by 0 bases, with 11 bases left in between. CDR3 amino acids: CASSLGLMNTEAFF. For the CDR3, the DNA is TGTGCCAGCAGCCTGGGACTTATGAACACTGAAGCTTTCTTT. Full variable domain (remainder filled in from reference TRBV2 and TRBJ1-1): EPEVTQTPSHQVTQMGQEVILRCVPISNHLYFYWYRQILGQKVEFLVSFYNNEISEKSEIFDDQFSVERPDGSNFTLKIRSTKLEDSAMYFCASSLGLMNTEAFFGQGTRLTVV.

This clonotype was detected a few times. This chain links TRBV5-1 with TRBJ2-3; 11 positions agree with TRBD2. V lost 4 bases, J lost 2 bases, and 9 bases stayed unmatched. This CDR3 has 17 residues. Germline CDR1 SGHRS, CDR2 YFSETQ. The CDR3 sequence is CASSEIPGLAVTDTQYF. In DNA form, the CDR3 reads TGCGCCAGCAGCGAAATACCGGGACTAGCGGTCACAGATACGCAGTATTTT.

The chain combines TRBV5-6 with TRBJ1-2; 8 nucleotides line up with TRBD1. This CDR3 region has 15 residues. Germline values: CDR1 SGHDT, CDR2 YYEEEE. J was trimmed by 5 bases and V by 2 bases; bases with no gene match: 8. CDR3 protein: CASSLWQGAGYGYTF. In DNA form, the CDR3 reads TGTGCCAGCAGCTTATGGCAGGGGGCAGGGTATGGCTACACCTTC. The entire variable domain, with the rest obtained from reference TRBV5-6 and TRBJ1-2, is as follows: DAGVTQSPTHLIKTRGQQVTLRCSPKSGHDTVSWYQQALGQGPQFIFQYYEEEERQRGNFPDRFSGHQFPNYSSELNVNALLLGDSALYLCASSLWQGAGYGYTFGSGTRLTVV.

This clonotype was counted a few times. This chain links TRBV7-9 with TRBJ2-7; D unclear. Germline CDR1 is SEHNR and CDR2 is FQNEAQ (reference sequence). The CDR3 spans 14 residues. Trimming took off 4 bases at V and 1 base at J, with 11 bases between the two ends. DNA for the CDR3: TGTGCCAGCAGCTCCCGGACCGATTCCTACGAGCAGTACTTC. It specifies CASSSRTDSYEQYF.

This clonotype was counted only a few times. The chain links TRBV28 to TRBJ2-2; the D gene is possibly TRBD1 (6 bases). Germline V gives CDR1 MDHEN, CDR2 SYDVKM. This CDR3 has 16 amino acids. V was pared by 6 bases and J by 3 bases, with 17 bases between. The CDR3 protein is CASRPSRGWDTGELFF. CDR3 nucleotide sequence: TGTGCCAGCAGGCCTTCCAGGGGATGGGACACCGGGGAGCTGTTTTTT.

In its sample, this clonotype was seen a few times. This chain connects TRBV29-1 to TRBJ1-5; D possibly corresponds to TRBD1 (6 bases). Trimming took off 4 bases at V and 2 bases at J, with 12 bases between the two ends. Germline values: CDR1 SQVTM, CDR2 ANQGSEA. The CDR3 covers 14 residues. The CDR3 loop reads CSVAGDKGNQPQHF. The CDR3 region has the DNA TGCAGCGTTGCAGGGGATAAGGGCAATCAGCCCCAGCATTTT.

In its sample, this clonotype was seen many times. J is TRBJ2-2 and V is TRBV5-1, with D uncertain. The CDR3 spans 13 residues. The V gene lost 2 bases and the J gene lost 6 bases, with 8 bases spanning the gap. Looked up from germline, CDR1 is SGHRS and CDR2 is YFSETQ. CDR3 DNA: TGCGCCAGCAGCTTTGATTTGCCCGGGGAGCTGTTTTTT. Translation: CASSFDLPGELFF.

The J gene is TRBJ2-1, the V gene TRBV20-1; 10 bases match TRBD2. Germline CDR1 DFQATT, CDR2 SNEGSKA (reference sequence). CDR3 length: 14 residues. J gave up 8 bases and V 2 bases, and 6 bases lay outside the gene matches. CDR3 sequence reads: CSARPSGGVDEQFF. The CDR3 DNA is TGCAGTGCTAGACCCAGCGGGGGGGTGGATGAGCAGTTCTTC.